This TCR beta chain was identified in a study of CD8+CD57+ T cells in acquired aplastic anemia. Whole-study context: On average, sorted CD4+ and CD8+ cells gave 2.5 to 4 ug of DNA. As sequenced from healthy donors, CD4+ cells averaged about 11 million reads.

In the case of this clonotype: Its antigen is unidentified.

Using genomic DNA as the template, TCR beta VDJ and CDR3 profiling was carried out. Using its own MiXCR run on the reads, TCRdb lists one record per CDR3 protein. Among hundreds of thousands of distinct CDR3 sequences listed, around 72% were seen once. The CDR3 spans 14 residues. CDR1 is DFQATT, CDR2 SNEGSKA, per germline (reference sequence). After removal of 1 base from V and 4 bases from J, the junction contained 3 bases not matched to a gene. The study's findings and limits: Sharing between patients and controls was observed for around 30 CD8+ CDR3 sequences.

Sequencing was performed on sorted CD4+, CD8+, or CD8+CD57+ T cells (not recorded which) from PBMCs. The J gene is TRBJ2-7, the V gene TRBV20-1, with TRBD2 matching 11 bases. The origin of this receptor is a human donor in good health, serving as a control. The CDR3 DNA reads TGCAGTGCTAGAGGTGCTAGCGGGGGGTACGAGCAGTACTTC. The encoded protein is CSARGASGGYEQYF.